One and the same sample provided the 31 T cell receptor beta chains below, sequenced in a study of shared clonotypes between healthy human individuals. The table came from immunoSEQ multiplex PCR; TCRdb's copy has only in-frame clones and leaves some out. The repertoire holds hundreds of thousands of clones, with just under 97% as singletons. The naive CD8 population came from CD45RO-negative cells selected for CCR7, without terminally differentiated effector memory CD45RA+ cells. Sequences were obtained from naive CD8+ T cells sorted from blood. Every receptor here comes from a woman in her twenties or thirties in good health.

This clone was picked up one time. V usage is TRBV4-2 and J usage is TRBJ2-3, with 9 bases identical to TRBD2. Per germline, CDR1 LGHNA and CDR2 YNFKEQ. The V segment lost 0 bases and the J segment 7 bases; nucleotides outside the gene matches: 8. The CDR3 sequence is 16 residues long. CDR3: CASSQEGRLAGHTQYF. The CDR3 region has the DNA TGTGCCAGCAGCCAAGAGGGGAGGCTAGCGGGACATACGCAGTATTTT.

V usage is TRBV9 and J usage is TRBJ1-4; D is unresolved. CDR1 and CDR2 (germline): SGDLS, YYNGEE. Trimming stripped 3 bases from V and 10 bases from J, with 7 bases between. The CDR3 has 11 residues. This CDR3 reads CASSGGGKLFF. The CDR3 DNA follows: TGTGCCAGCAGCGGCGGAGGAAAACTGTTTTTT. Full variable domain (remainder filled in from reference TRBV9 and TRBJ1-4): DSGVTQTPKHLITATGQRVTLRCSPRSGDLSVYWYQQSLDQGLQFLIQYYNGEERAKGNILERFSAQQFPDLHSELNLSSLELGDSALYFCASSGGGKLFFGSGTQLSVL.

This rearrangement joins TRBV10-3 to TRBJ1-4, with D uncertain. CDR3 length equals 13 residues. Trimming left V 4 bases short and J 6 bases short, with 9 bases between. CDR1 and CDR2 (germline): ENHRY, SYGVKD. In nucleotides, the CDR3 is TGTGCCATCAGTGCTGATGTTGATGAAAAACTGTTTTTT. It codes for CAISADVDEKLFF.

V usage is TRBV7-2 and J usage is TRBJ2-7; D unresolved. This CDR3 region has 12 residues. Germline CDR1 reads SGHTA; CDR2 reads FQGNSA. Between the trimmed V and J ends, which lost 5 bases and 5 bases, there was a span of 10 bases. CDR3 region: CASSPSWDEQYF. CDR3 DNA: TGTGCCAGCAGCCCCAGTTGGGACGAGCAGTACTTC.

A single count supports this clone. Other DNA sequences in the sample encode the same CDR3. The chain is built from TRBV7-9 and TRBJ1-1; D is unresolved. V was shortened by 5 bases and J by 4 bases, with 11 bases between the two germline ends. The CDR3 has 13 residues. Germline V gene lookup returns CDR1 SEHNR and CDR2 FQNEAQ (reference sequence). For the CDR3, the DNA is TGTGCCAGCAGCCCCGGCGGGGTCACTGAAGCTTTCTTT. Residues: CASSPGGVTEAFF.

The J gene is TRBJ1-4, the V gene TRBV27, with 11 positions matching TRBD1. V dropped 0 bases and J dropped 4; count of bases not matched to a gene: 13. CDR1 MNHEY and CDR2 SMNVEV come from the germline V gene (reference sequence). This CDR3 comprises 20 residues. In DNA form, the CDR3 reads TGTGCCAGCAGTTTATCGACAGACCCGGGACAGGGGGGGGGTAATGAAAAACTGTTTTTT. Protein: CASSLSTDPGQGGGNEKLFF.

This clone was detected only a few times. The rearrangement links TRBV4-2 to TRBJ2-7; D unclear. The CDR3 contains 15 residues. The germline V and J ends were trimmed by 2 bases and 2 bases, with 13 bases remaining between them. CDR1 LGHNA and CDR2 YNFKEQ come from the germline V gene. The CDR3 region is CASSQLTDRTYEQYF. The CDR3 DNA sequence: TGTGCCAGCAGCCAATTAACGGATCGAACCTACGAGCAGTACTTC.

The chain recombines TRBV5-1 with TRBJ2-3; D remains unclear. The length of the CDR3 is 14 residues. Germline V CDR1 and CDR2: SGHRS, YFSETQ. V was shortened by 0 bases and J by 4 bases, with 9 bases between the two germline ends. CDR3 sequence (DNA): TGCGCCAGCAGCTTGGCCATGCAGGCAGATACGCAGTATTTT. Translated, it gives CASSLAMQADTQYF.

The chain links TRBV2 to TRBJ2-5; TRBD1 matches 9 bases. Germline values: CDR1 SNHLY, CDR2 FYNNEI. After removal of 10 bases from V and 1 base from J, the junction contained 13 bases not matched to a gene. This CDR3 has 16 amino acids. Written as DNA, the CDR3 is TGTGCCACCGGGGACAGGGTCGTGGGCTTCCAAGAGACCCAGTACTTC. Protein: CATGDRVVGFQETQYF.

The CDR3 region has the DNA TGCAGTGCTAGAGAGGGTAGCGAGCAGTACTTC. It specifies CSAREGSEQYF. The gene calls are TRBV20-1 and TRBJ2-5; unclear D gene. The DNA end favors TRBJ2-7, so the J call may be wrong. The germline V gene has CDR1 DFQATT and CDR2 SNEGSKA (reference sequence). This CDR3 has 11 residues.

The chain couples TRBV4-1 to TRBJ2-3; D is undetermined. Germline loops: CDR1 MGHRA, CDR2 YSYEKL. V was clipped by 0 bases and J by 3 bases, with 7 bases between them. This CDR3 comprises 14 residues. CDR3 nucleotide sequence: TGCGCCAGCAGCCAAGATATCCGGACAGATACGCAGTATTTT. Translation: CASSQDIRTDTQYF.

This sequence joins TRBV9 and TRBJ1-5; D remains ambiguous. CDR3 size: 15 residues. The V end lost 3 bases, the J end lost 4 bases, and 14 bases lay between the germline ends. Per germline, CDR1 SGDLS and CDR2 YYNGEE. This chain's CDR3 is CASSGGGMKNQPQHF. The DNA of the CDR3 is TGTGCCAGCAGCGGGGGAGGGATGAAGAATCAGCCCCAGCATTTT. Combining the CDR3 with reference TRBV9 and TRBJ1-5 gives the whole variable domain DSGVTQTPKHLITATGQRVTLRCSPRSGDLSVYWYQQSLDQGLQFLIQYYNGEERAKGNILERFSAQQFPDLHSELNLSSLELGDSALYFCASSGGGMKNQPQHFGDGTRLSIL.

This chain joins TRBV5-6 and TRBJ2-2, with D perhaps given as TRBD1 or TRBD2 (5 bases each). This CDR3 is 16 amino acids long. Germline CDR1 SGHDT, CDR2 YYEEEE. Trimming removed 4 bases from V and 4 bases from J, with 17 bases in between. The CDR3 region is CASSPEGTFGTGELFF. The CDR3 region has the DNA TGTGCCAGCAGCCCTGAAGGGACCTTCGGCACCGGGGAGCTGTTTTTT.

The V gene is TRBV11-2, the J gene TRBJ2-5, with 8 bases lining up with TRBD2. The junction had 3 bases not matched to a gene; V was cut back by 5 bases and J by 4 bases. Germline CDR1 is SGHAT and CDR2 is FQNNGV. The CDR3 has 13 residues. For the CDR3, the DNA is TGTGCCAGCAGCCCCCGGGGGGGAGAGACCCAGTACTTC. Protein: CASSPRGGETQYF. The entire variable domain, with the rest obtained from reference TRBV11-2 and TRBJ2-5, is as follows: EAGVAQSPRYKIIEKRQSVAFWCNPISGHATLYWYQQILGQGPKLLIQFQNNGVVDDSQLPKDRFSAERLKGVDSTLKIQPAKLEDSAVYLCASSPRGGETQYFGPGTRLLVL.

V usage is TRBV27 and J usage is TRBJ1-2; weak D call: TRBD1 (5 bases). Per the germline V gene, CDR1 is MNHEY and CDR2 is SMNVEV (reference sequence). This CDR3 has 15 residues. V gave up 1 base and J gave up 3 bases, with 12 bases separating them. CDR3 nucleotide sequence: TGTGCCAGCAGTTTATTTCAGGGAAGCGACTATGGCTACACCTTC. It specifies CASSLFQGSDYGYTF.

This rearrangement joins TRBV28 to TRBJ2-3, with 15 nucleotides matching TRBD2. The CDR3 contains 18 residues. Per the germline V gene, CDR1 is MDHEN and CDR2 is SYDVKM. V was pared by 4 bases and J by 1 base, with 6 bases of the junction left unmatched. The CDR3 reads CASSYTGLAGGGTDTQYF. CDR3 DNA: TGTGCCAGCAGTTATACGGGACTAGCGGGAGGAGGCACAGATACGCAGTATTTT.

CDR3 in amino acids: CASSSWDRGLEQYF. The CDR3 DNA reads TGTGCCAGCAGTTCCTGGGACAGGGGCCTCGAGCAGTACTTC. V is TRBV28 and J is TRBJ2-7, with TRBD1 matching 10 bases. This CDR3 region has 14 residues. With V trimmed by 4 bases and J by 6 bases, 6 bases remained unmatched. Germline assignment: CDR1 MDHEN and CDR2 SYDVKM.

V and J are TRBV27 and TRBJ1-3; D gene uncertain. Trimming took off 0 bases at V and 0 bases at J, with 6 bases between the two ends. CDR3 size: 15 residues. CDR1 MNHEY and CDR2 SMNVEV come from the germline V gene (reference sequence). CDR3 loop: CASSLSVSSGNTIYF. CDR3 bases: TGTGCCAGCAGTTTATCGGTGAGCTCTGGAAACACCATATATTTT.

The V call is TRBV7-9, the J call TRBJ2-7, with D hard to call. With 2 bases removed from V and 1 base from J, the gap between germline ends came to 9 bases. CDR3 size: 14 residues. CDR1 is SEHNR, CDR2 FQNEAQ, per germline (reference sequence). CDR3 loop: CASSLQHLSYEQYF. Written as DNA, the CDR3 is TGTGCCAGCAGCTTACAACACCTATCCTACGAGCAGTACTTC.

V usage is TRBV9 and J usage is TRBJ2-7; either TRBD1 or TRBD2 may supply D (6 bases each). This CDR3 has 16 amino acids. Trimming stripped 0 bases from V and 4 bases from J, with 17 bases between. Germline loops: CDR1 SGDLS, CDR2 YYNGEE. The CDR3 sequence is CASSVGRAGGGYEQYF. DNA of the CDR3: TGTGCCAGCAGCGTAGGGAGAGCAGGAGGGGGGTACGAGCAGTACTTC.

The chain is built from TRBV7-6 and TRBJ1-1, with no clear D. Germline V gene lookup returns CDR1 SGHVS and CDR2 FNYEAQ. Trimming removed 0 bases from V and 2 bases from J, with 4 bases in between. CDR3 length equals 13 residues. DNA for the CDR3: TGTGCCAGCAGCTTAGCCAGAAACACTGAAGCTTTCTTT. Amino acids: CASSLARNTEAFF.

This rearrangement joins TRBV27 to TRBJ2-2; unclear D gene. The germline V and J ends were trimmed by 10 bases and 6 bases, with 15 bases remaining between them. This CDR3 spans 13 amino acids. Germline CDR1 MNHEY, CDR2 SMNVEV (reference sequence). The CDR3 sequence: CATPGPTAGELFF. CDR3 nucleotides: TGTGCCACCCCCGGGCCCACCGCCGGGGAGCTGTTTTTT.

This sequence joins TRBV7-6 and TRBJ2-1, with D possibly TRBD1 on 5 matching bases. CDR3 size: 14 residues. V dropped 0 bases and J dropped 4 bases, with 7 bases sitting between them. Germline V gene data show CDR1 as SGHVS and CDR2 as FNYEAQ. The CDR3: CASSLAAGYNEQFF. The CDR3 DNA is TGTGCCAGCAGCTTAGCCGCAGGGTACAATGAGCAGTTCTTC.

This sequence joins TRBV29-1 and TRBJ2-3; 7 bases align to TRBD2. Trimming took 6 bases from V and 0 from J; bases not matched to a gene: 9. Looked up from germline, CDR1 is SQVTM and CDR2 is ANQGSEA. The CDR3 is made up of 15 amino acids. CDR3 in DNA: TGCAGCGTGTCGCGGGACTACTCTAGCACAGATACGCAGTATTTT. This encodes CSVSRDYSSTDTQYF.

The chain couples TRBV5-6 to TRBJ2-7; 10 nucleotides match TRBD2. J lost 3 bases, V lost 3 bases, and 6 bases had no gene match. In germline, CDR1 is SGHDT, CDR2 YYEEEE. CDR3 length: 15 amino acids. The CDR3 region has the DNA TGTGCCAGCAGCTCGTGGGTAGCGGGGGGCTACGAGCAGTACTTC. It encodes CASSSWVAGGYEQYF.

The chain couples TRBV28 to TRBJ2-3; tentative D call: TRBD2 (5 bases). Germline CDR1 MDHEN, CDR2 SYDVKM. The length of the CDR3 is 15 residues. Between the trimmed V and J ends, which lost 3 bases and 8 bases, there was a span of 18 bases. CDR3 amino acids: CASSLTNAGYGTQYF. The CDR3, as DNA: TGTGCCAGCAGTTTGACTAACGCGGGCTATGGTACGCAGTATTTT.

This chain uses TRBV27 with TRBJ1-1; D unresolved. Germline CDR1 MNHEY, CDR2 SMNVEV (reference sequence). V was cut by 3 bases and J by 3 bases, with 8 bases left in between. The CDR3 length is 13 residues. Here the CDR3 reads CASSLLGYTEAFF. The DNA for the CDR3 is TGTGCCAGCAGTTTGCTGGGGTACACTGAAGCTTTCTTT.

V gene TRBV7-9 combines with J gene TRBJ2-5, with TRBD1 matching over 8 bases. The trim removed 4 bases at V and 9 bases at J, leaving 13 bases unmatched. The CDR3 is 15 residues long. In germline, CDR1 is SEHNR, CDR2 FQNEAQ (reference sequence). The DNA of the CDR3 is TGTGCCAGCAGCTGGACAGGGAGTCTACGGGGACCCCAGTACTTC. Protein product: CASSWTGSLRGPQYF.

The V gene is TRBV15, the J gene TRBJ2-5; D uncertain. This CDR3 spans 14 amino acids. In germline, CDR1 is LNHNV, CDR2 YYDKDF (reference sequence). Trimming pared 1 base from V and 4 bases from J, leaving 10 bases between. The DNA of the CDR3 is TGTGCCACCAGCAGAGGGAGTTTTCCAGAGACCCAGTACTTC. Translated: CATSRGSFPETQYF.

The chain uses TRBV5-1 and TRBJ2-7, with 11 bases matching TRBD1. The CDR3 sequence is 15 residues long. The ends lost 4 bases at V and 5 bases at J; junction bases unmatched: 8. Germline lookup yields CDR1 SGHRS and CDR2 YFSETQ. CDR3 bases: TGCGCCAGCAGCAGCGAGCAGGACAGGGGGCACGAGCAGTACTTC. Translation gives CASSSEQDRGHEQYF.

Details on this clone: The junction does not match germline at one end; this may be a read error. CDR3 bases: TGTGTCAGCAGCCCGGCGCAGGGGAACTTCTACGAGCAGTACTTC. Translating it yields CVSSPAQGNFYEQYF. The gene calls are TRBV7-9 and TRBJ2-7; D might be TRBD1 (6 bases). Germline V gene sequence: CDR1 SEHNR, CDR2 FQNEAQ (reference sequence). This CDR3 is 15 amino acids long.